The rows below give T cell receptor beta chains drawn from one sample of a study of blood T cell repertoires in COVID-19. The protocol was immunoSEQ multiplex PCR, while the TCRdb copy is restricted to in-frame clones and leaves out a portion. The sample carries about 59,000 clones, approximately 84% recorded once. The sample taken for sequencing was peripheral blood. The receptors here all came from an elderly man in a cohort sampled during active COVID-19. Both conserved end residues are part of each CDR3. D genes are given only for firm matches. Rows may omit the clone size; those that give it use once, few, many or a size class.

J gene: TRBJ1-6
clone size: -
D gene: TRBD1
V gene: TRBV5-5
CDR3 protein: CASASTGGNSPLHF
CDR3 DNA: TGTGCCAGCGCAAGTACAGGGGGGAATTCACCCCTCCACTTT

J gene: TRBJ1-2
clone size: -
D gene: TRBD1
V gene: TRBV6-5
CDR3 protein: CASSYLTGDGYTF
CDR3 DNA: TGTGCCAGCAGTTACTTAACAGGGGATGGCTACACCTTC

J gene: TRBJ1-5
clone size: -
D gene: -
V gene: TRBV19
CDR3 protein: CASSSNSYNQPQHF
CDR3 DNA: TGTGCCAGTAGTTCGAACAGCTACAATCAGCCCCAGCATTTT

J gene: TRBJ1-1
clone size: -
D gene: -
V gene: TRBV29-1
CDR3 protein: CSVEVFSTEAFF
CDR3 DNA: TGCAGCGTTGAAGTGTTCAGCACTGAAGCTTTCTTT

J gene: TRBJ2-6
clone size: -
D gene: TRBD1
V gene: TRBV7-9
CDR3 protein: CASTLRQGASGANVLTF
CDR3 DNA: TGTGCCAGCACGTTGAGACAGGGGGCTTCTGGGGCCAACGTCCTGACTTTC

J gene: TRBJ1-5
clone size: -
D gene: -
V gene: TRBV7-2
CDR3 protein: CASSFQFNQPQHF
CDR3 DNA: TGTGCCAGCAGCTTCCAGTTCAATCAGCCCCAGCATTTT

J gene: TRBJ2-2
clone size: -
D gene: -
V gene: TRBV7-6
CDR3 protein: CASSSLQGPLTGELFF
CDR3 DNA: TGTGCCAGCAGCTCCCTACAGGGACCCTTAACCGGGGAGCTGTTTTTT

J gene: TRBJ1-1
clone size: -
D gene: TRBD1
V gene: TRBV7-9
CDR3 protein: CASSSRTGMAFF
CDR3 DNA: TGTGCCAGCAGCTCCCGGACAGGGATGGCTTTCTTT

J gene: TRBJ1-1
clone size: -
D gene: -
V gene: TRBV28
CDR3 protein: CASGAGMGTEAFF
CDR3 DNA: TGTGCCAGCGGGGCAGGGATGGGCACTGAAGCTTTCTTT

J gene: TRBJ1-2
clone size: few
D gene: TRBD1
V gene: TRBV30
CDR3 protein: CAWTGTGDGYTF
CDR3 DNA: TGTGCCTGGACCGGGACAGGGGATGGCTACACCTTC

J gene: TRBJ1-2
clone size: -
D gene: TRBD1
V gene: TRBV6-2/TRBV6-3
CDR3 protein: CASSSFGTGYGYTF
CDR3 DNA: TGTGCCAGCAGCTCCTTCGGGACAGGCTATGGCTACACCTTC

J gene: TRBJ2-2
clone size: -
D gene: TRBD2
V gene: TRBV7-2
CDR3 protein: CASSLTRERAGELFF
CDR3 DNA: TGTGCCAGCAGCTTAACGCGGGAGAGAGCCGGGGAGCTGTTTTTT

J gene: TRBJ1-3
clone size: -
D gene: -
V gene: TRBV6-5
CDR3 protein: CASRSGILGNTIYF
CDR3 DNA: TGTGCCAGCAGGTCCGGGATCTTAGGAAACACCATATATTTT

J gene: TRBJ2-1
clone size: -
D gene: TRBD2
V gene: TRBV7-3
CDR3 protein: CASSSSGGYNEQFF
CDR3 DNA: TGTGCCAGCAGCTCCTCGGGGGGGTACAATGAGCAGTTCTTC

J gene: TRBJ2-5
clone size: -
D gene: TRBD2
V gene: TRBV14
CDR3 protein: CASSKLAGDLQETQYF
CDR3 DNA: TGTGCCAGCAGTAAACTAGCGGGGGACCTCCAAGAGACCCAGTACTTC

J gene: TRBJ2-2
clone size: few
D gene: TRBD1
V gene: TRBV15
CDR3 protein: CATSRWAGGDTGELFF
CDR3 DNA: TGTGCCACCAGCAGATGGGCAGGGGGAGACACCGGGGAGCTGTTTTTT

J gene: TRBJ2-4
clone size: -
D gene: -
V gene: TRBV4-3
CDR3 protein: CASSQDGRGGTKNIQYF
CDR3 DNA: TGCGCCAGCAGCCAAGATGGCCGGGGCGGGACCAAAAACATTCAGTACTTC

J gene: TRBJ2-7
clone size: few
D gene: -
V gene: TRBV10-1
CDR3 protein: CASSEADSSSYEQYF
CDR3 DNA: TGCGCCAGCAGTGAGGCGGACTCCAGCTCCTACGAGCAGTACTTC

J gene: TRBJ2-2
clone size: -
D gene: -
V gene: TRBV29-1
CDR3 protein: CSARGQNTGELFF
CDR3 DNA: TGCAGCGCCCGAGGACAGAACACCGGGGAGCTGTTTTTT

J gene: TRBJ1-2
clone size: -
D gene: TRBD1
V gene: TRBV11-2
CDR3 protein: CASSSKVGQFYGYTF
CDR3 DNA: TGTGCCAGCAGCTCCAAGGTGGGACAGTTCTATGGCTACACCTTC

J gene: TRBJ2-3
clone size: -
D gene: TRBD1
V gene: TRBV18
CDR3 protein: CASSRDRGPDTQYF
CDR3 DNA: TGTGCCAGCTCGCGGGACAGGGGACCAGATACGCAGTATTTT

J gene: TRBJ1-1
clone size: -
D gene: -
V gene: TRBV29-1
CDR3 protein: CSVDGMNTEAFF
CDR3 DNA: TGCAGCGTTGACGGGATGAACACTGAAGCTTTCTTT

J gene: TRBJ1-2
clone size: -
D gene: -
V gene: TRBV4-2
CDR3 protein: CASSQDLAITGGYTF
CDR3 DNA: TGTGCCAGCAGCCAAGATCTGGCAATCACAGGAGGCTACACCTTC

J gene: TRBJ1-5
clone size: -
D gene: TRBD1
V gene: TRBV19
CDR3 protein: CASSISTGAKKGYQPQHF
CDR3 DNA: TGTGCCAGTAGTATAAGTACAGGGGCAAAGAAGGGCTACCAGCCCCAGCATTTT

J gene: TRBJ2-1
clone size: once
D gene: -
V gene: TRBV12-3/TRBV12-4
CDR3 protein: CASTQDSYNEQFF
CDR3 DNA: TGTGCCAGCACCCAGGACTCCTACAATGAGCAGTTCTTC